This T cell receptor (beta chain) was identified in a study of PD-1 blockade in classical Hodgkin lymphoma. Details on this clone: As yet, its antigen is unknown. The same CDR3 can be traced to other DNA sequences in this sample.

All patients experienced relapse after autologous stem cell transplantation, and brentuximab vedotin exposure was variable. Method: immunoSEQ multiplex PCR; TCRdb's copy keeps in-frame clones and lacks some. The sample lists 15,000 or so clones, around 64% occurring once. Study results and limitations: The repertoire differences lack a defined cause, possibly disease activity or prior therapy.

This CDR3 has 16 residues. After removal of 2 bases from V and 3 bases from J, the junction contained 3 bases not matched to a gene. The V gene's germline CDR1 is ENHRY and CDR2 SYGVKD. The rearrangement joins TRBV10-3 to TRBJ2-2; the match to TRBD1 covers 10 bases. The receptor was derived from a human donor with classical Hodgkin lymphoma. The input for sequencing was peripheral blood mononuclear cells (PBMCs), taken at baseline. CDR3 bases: TGTGCCATCAGTGAGAGGGGACAGGGGTACACCGGGGAGCTGTTTTTT. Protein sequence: CAISERGQGYTGELFF.